These 27 T cell receptor beta chains came from one sample sequenced in a study of cytomegalovirus exposure and HLA in healthy donors. Sequenced by immunoSEQ multiplex PCR; TCRdb stores in-frame clones only, minus some. The repertoire holds fewer than 400,000 clones, with roughly 85% as singletons. Sequencing used PBMCs. Every receptor here comes from a woman aged 18-30 years in good health and CMV-seronegative.

The J gene is TRBJ1-2, the V gene TRBV7-2, with a possible D match to TRBD1 (6 bases). Germline V gene sequence: CDR1 SGHTA, CDR2 FQGNSA. The V end lost 2 bases, the J end lost 8 bases, and 18 bases lay between the germline ends. This CDR3 region has 15 residues. CDR3: CASSLYFPGQGGYTF. The CDR3 coding sequence is TGTGCCAGCAGCTTATATTTCCCGGGCCAGGGGGGCTACACCTTC.

This chain connects TRBV18 to TRBJ1-1, with no clear D. The V gene lost 8 bases and the J gene lost 1 base, with 11 bases spanning the gap. Germline V gene data show CDR1 as KGHSH and CDR2 as LQKENI. The CDR3 consists of 13 residues. The CDR3 DNA is TGTGCCAGCGCCCTCGGCGGGAACACTGAAGCTTTCTTT. Translation gives CASALGGNTEAFF.

The V call is TRBV29-1, the J call TRBJ2-3; TRBD2 aligns across 8 bases. V dropped 5 bases and J dropped 0; count of bases not matched to a gene: 1. The CDR3 contains 13 residues. Germline V CDR1 and CDR2: SQVTM, ANQGSEA. Written as DNA, the CDR3 is TGCAGCGTTTTAGCGGGAAGCACAGATACGCAGTATTTT. Its protein product is CSVLAGSTDTQYF.

In DNA, the CDR3 is TGTGCCAGCAGCTCAGCGGGGACAGAAGCTTTCTTT. The encoded protein is CASSSAGTEAFF. The rearrangement uses TRBV7-9 and TRBJ1-1; D is possibly TRBD1 (6 bases). V lost 4 bases to trimming and J lost 8 bases, with 11 bases between them. This CDR3 contains 12 residues. Germline lookup yields CDR1 SEHNR and CDR2 FQNEAQ (reference sequence).

The V call is TRBV7-2, the J call TRBJ1-5; D unresolved. Germline assignment: CDR1 SGHTA and CDR2 FQGNSA. V dropped 7 bases and J dropped 0 bases, with 7 bases sitting between them. This CDR3 has 13 amino acids. CDR3 DNA sequence: TGTGCCAGCACTCGAGATAGCAATCAGCCCCAGCATTTT. Protein: CASTRDSNQPQHF.

The chain has TRBV5-4 and TRBJ2-7; the D is unclear. The CDR3 contains 13 residues. Germline CDR1 reads SGHNT; CDR2 reads YYREEE (reference sequence). V shed 3 bases and J shed 2 bases, with 9 bases lying between them. The CDR3: CASSSGGAYEQYF. The CDR3 DNA reads TGTGCCAGCAGCTCCGGCGGCGCCTACGAGCAGTACTTC.

The chain carries TRBV7-8 and TRBJ2-5, with no clear D. The CDR3 is made up of 13 amino acids. Trimming took off 0 bases at V and 2 bases at J, with 4 bases between the two ends. Germline lookup yields CDR1 SGHVS and CDR2 FQNEAQ. CDR3 sequence: CASSLAYQETQYF. The CDR3 nucleotides are TGTGCCAGCAGCTTAGCCTATCAAGAGACCCAGTACTTC.

V usage is TRBV28 and J usage is TRBJ2-1, with 9 bases lining up with TRBD2. The CDR3 extends over 19 amino acids. The junction had 14 bases not matched to a gene; V was cut back by 3 bases and J by 2 bases. Germline V gene sequence: CDR1 MDHEN, CDR2 SYDVKM. CDR3 DNA: TGTGCCAGCAGTTTCATCTCCGCGGGACTAGCAGGAACCTACAATGAGCAGTTCTTC. As protein: CASSFISAGLAGTYNEQFF.

The V and J genes are TRBV27 and TRBJ2-1; a weak D match, TRBD1 (6 bases). Germline-derived CDR1 and CDR2 are MNHEY and SMNVEV (reference sequence). With 2 bases removed from V and 4 bases from J, the gap between germline ends came to 21 bases. CDR3 length: 18 residues. The CDR3 bases are TGTGCCAGCAGTTTACTCACCCCAGACAGGCCAATTTACAATGAGCAGTTCTTC. It is translated as CASSLLTPDRPIYNEQFF.

J is TRBJ2-1 and V is TRBV5-1, with 11 bases lining up with TRBD2. Losses at the gene ends were 0 bases for V and 6 bases for J; bases not matched to a gene: 5. From germline, CDR1 is SGHRS and CDR2 YFSETQ. This CDR3 region has 16 residues. The CDR3 loop reads CASSLGGLAASNEQFF. The CDR3 DNA sequence: TGCGCCAGCAGCTTGGGGGGACTAGCGGCCTCCAATGAGCAGTTCTTC.

The chain is built from TRBV7-2 and TRBJ1-1; D remains ambiguous. The ends were cut back, 5 bases at V and 0 bases at J, with 10 bases in the middle. CDR3 length: 14 amino acids. Germline CDR1 SGHTA, CDR2 FQGNSA. The CDR3 reads CASSRTALNTEAFF. The CDR3 coding sequence is TGTGCCAGCAGCCGAACCGCGCTGAACACTGAAGCTTTCTTT.

The chain couples TRBV5-1 to TRBJ1-1; D might be TRBD1 (6 bases). The ends were cut back, 4 bases at V and 2 bases at J, with 9 bases in the middle. CDR1 and CDR2 from the germline V gene are SGHRS and YFSETQ. The CDR3 totals 13 residues. The CDR3 protein is CASSGTTNTEAFF. In DNA form, the CDR3 reads TGCGCCAGCAGCGGGACAACCAACACTGAAGCTTTCTTT.

The V call is TRBV18, the J call TRBJ2-1; D gene unclear. V was shortened by 0 bases and J by 8 bases, with 8 bases between the two germline ends. The CDR3 covers 13 residues. The germline V gene encodes CDR1 KGHSH and CDR2 LQKENI. The CDR3 DNA sequence: TGTGCCAGCTCACCACCGAGCAGCGATGAGCAGTTCTTC. This sequence encodes CASSPPSSDEQFF.

J is TRBJ2-5 and V is TRBV6-6; unclear D gene. The germline V gene encodes CDR1 MNHNY and CDR2 SVGAGI (reference sequence). The CDR3 loop spans 11 amino acids. The V and J ends lost 7 bases and 8 bases respectively, with 11 bases between them. The CDR3 sequence: CASTSQFTQYF. CDR3 bases: TGTGCCAGCACCTCACAATTCACCCAGTACTTC.

The CDR3 here is CASSEISGQALTSQETQYF. The CDR3 DNA is TGTGCCAGCAGTGAAATCTCGGGACAGGCCCTGACTAGCCAAGAGACCCAGTACTTC. The chain uses TRBV2 and TRBJ2-5; 8 bases line up with TRBD1. The V segment lost 2 bases and the J segment 1 base; nucleotides outside the gene matches: 15. The CDR3 has 19 amino acids. Germline V gives CDR1 SNHLY, CDR2 FYNNEI.

This rearrangement joins TRBV6-1 to TRBJ2-7; 9 nucleotides agree with TRBD2. CDR1 is MNHNS and CDR2 is SASEGT in the germline V gene. There are 12 residues in the CDR3. The junction had 5 bases not matched to a gene; V was cut back by 8 bases and J by 6 bases. In DNA form, the CDR3 reads TGTGCCAGCCAGCGGGAGGCTCTCGAGCAGTACTTC. Protein: CASQREALEQYF.

CDR3 amino acids: CAGAGGSGGPYEQYF. The CDR3 DNA is TGTGCCGGAGCGGGAGGTAGCGGGGGACCCTACGAGCAGTACTTC. This rearrangement joins TRBV28 to TRBJ2-7, with 9 nucleotides matching TRBD2. The CDR3 loop spans 15 amino acids. V shed 11 bases, J shed 2 bases, and the junction held 13 bases outside the gene matches. CDR1 is MDHEN, CDR2 SYDVKM, per germline.

This sequence joins TRBV10-3 and TRBJ2-4; maybe TRBD1 (5 bases). The CDR3 extends over 13 amino acids. Germline-derived CDR1 and CDR2 are ENHRY and SYGVKD. Trimming removed 4 bases from V and 4 bases from J, with 8 bases in between. CDR3 DNA: TGTGCCATCAGTGGACAGTCGAAAAACATTCAGTACTTC. Its protein is CAISGQSKNIQYF.

This sequence joins TRBV2 and TRBJ2-2; TRBD2 aligns across 7 bases. The germline V gene encodes CDR1 SNHLY and CDR2 FYNNEI. This CDR3 region has 13 residues. The trim removed 3 bases at V and 7 bases at J, leaving 2 bases unmatched. The DNA of the CDR3 is TGTGCCAGCAGTGAGCGGGAGCGCGGGGAGCTGTTTTTT. This gives the protein CASSERERGELFF.

This clone was seen a handful of times. V and J are TRBV13 and TRBJ2-7, with 9 bases aligning to TRBD2. The CDR3 length is 14 residues. The germline CDR1 and CDR2 sequences are PRHDT and FYEKMQ (reference sequence). The CDR3 nucleotides read TGTGCCAGCAGCCCCGGGTCCGCTAGCGGGAATACTTCGGTT. Its translation: CASSPGSASGNTSV.

The chain links TRBV28 to TRBJ1-1; D is perhaps TRBD1 (5 bases). Trimming removed 6 bases at V and 1 base at J, with 18 bases between. CDR1 and CDR2 (germline): MDHEN, SYDVKM. This CDR3 region has 16 residues. CDR3: CASSRNPPGENTEAFF. CDR3 sequence (DNA): TGTGCCAGCAGCCGCAACCCTCCGGGGGAGAACACTGAAGCTTTCTTT.

This clone was observed a handful of times. The chain joins TRBV9 to TRBJ1-2; a possible D gene is TRBD1 (6 bases). Germline CDR1 is SGDLS and CDR2 is YYNGEE. V lost 3 bases to trimming and J lost 4 bases, with 10 bases between them. This CDR3 contains 13 residues. Here the CDR3 DNA reads TGTGCCAGCAGCGAACAGGGTTCCTATGGCTACACCTTC. This gives the protein CASSEQGSYGYTF.

The genes are TRBV30 and TRBJ2-6; D possibly corresponds to TRBD1 (6 bases). V was clipped by 2 bases and J by 13 bases, with 24 bases between them. CDR3 size: 16 residues. Germline V lookup: CDR1 GTSNPN, CDR2 SVGIG (reference sequence). The CDR3 DNA reads as TGTGCCTGGAGTCCTACAGGGTTCTTACCCCACAAGGTCCTGACTTTC. Residues: CAWSPTGFLPHKVLTF.

V usage is TRBV5-1 and J usage is TRBJ1-5, with 8 bases aligning to TRBD1. V trimming: 2 bases; J trimming: 5 bases; junction bases outside the gene matches: 6. The germline V gene encodes CDR1 SGHRS and CDR2 YFSETQ. This CDR3 spans 15 amino acids. CDR3 nucleotides: TGCGCCAGCAGCTTTTCAGGGGGCGGTGATCAGCCCCAGCATTTT. Translated, it gives CASSFSGGGDQPQHF.

The V call is TRBV6-1, the J call TRBJ2-7, with TRBD2 as a possible D gene (6 bases). The CDR3 contains 14 residues. The ends were cut back, 2 bases at V and 0 bases at J, with 8 bases in the middle. Germline CDR1 is MNHNS and CDR2 is SASEGT. This chain's CDR3 is CASSELGGSYEQYF. The CDR3 nucleotides are TGTGCCAGCAGTGAATTGGGGGGCTCCTACGAGCAGTACTTC.

The rearrangement uses TRBV7-8 and TRBJ2-1, with 10 nucleotides matching TRBD1. V was pared by 5 bases and J by 4 bases, with 11 bases of the junction left unmatched. The germline gives CDR1 SGHVS, CDR2 FQNEAQ. CDR3 length: 17 amino acids. CDR3 bases: TGTGCCAGCAGCCCGCCGCCGGGACAGGGGCCTTACAATGAGCAGTTCTTC. As protein: CASSPPPGQGPYNEQFF. Full variable domain (missing parts from reference TRBV7-8 and TRBJ2-1): GAGVSQSPRYKVAKRGQDVALRCDPISGHVSLFWYQQALGQGPEFLTYFQNEAQLDKSGLPSDRFFAERPEGSVSTLKIQRTQQEDSAVYLCASSPPPGQGPYNEQFFGPGTRLTVL.

The V gene is TRBV2, the J gene TRBJ1-4; 8 bases line up with TRBD1. Germline V gives CDR1 SNHLY, CDR2 FYNNEI. The junction had 8 bases not matched to a gene; V was cut back by 6 bases and J by 8 bases. This CDR3 is built from 14 residues. CDR3 in amino acids: CASRRQGITEKLFF. As DNA, the CDR3 is TGTGCCAGCAGAAGACAGGGGATTACGGAAAAACTGTTTTTT.